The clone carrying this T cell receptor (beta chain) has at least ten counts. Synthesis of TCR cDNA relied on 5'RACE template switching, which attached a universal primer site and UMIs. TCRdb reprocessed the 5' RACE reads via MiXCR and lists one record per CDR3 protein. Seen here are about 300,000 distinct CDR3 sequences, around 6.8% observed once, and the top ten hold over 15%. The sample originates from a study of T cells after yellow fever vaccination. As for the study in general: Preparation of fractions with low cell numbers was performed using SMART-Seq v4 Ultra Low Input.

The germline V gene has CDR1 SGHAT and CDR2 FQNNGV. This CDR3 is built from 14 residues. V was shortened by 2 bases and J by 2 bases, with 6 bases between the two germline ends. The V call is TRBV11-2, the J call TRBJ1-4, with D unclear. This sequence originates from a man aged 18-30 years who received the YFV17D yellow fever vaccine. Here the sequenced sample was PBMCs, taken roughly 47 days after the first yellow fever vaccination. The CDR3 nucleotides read TGTGCCAGCAGCTTAATCCGCACTAATGAAAAACTGTTTTTT. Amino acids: CASSLIRTNEKLFF.